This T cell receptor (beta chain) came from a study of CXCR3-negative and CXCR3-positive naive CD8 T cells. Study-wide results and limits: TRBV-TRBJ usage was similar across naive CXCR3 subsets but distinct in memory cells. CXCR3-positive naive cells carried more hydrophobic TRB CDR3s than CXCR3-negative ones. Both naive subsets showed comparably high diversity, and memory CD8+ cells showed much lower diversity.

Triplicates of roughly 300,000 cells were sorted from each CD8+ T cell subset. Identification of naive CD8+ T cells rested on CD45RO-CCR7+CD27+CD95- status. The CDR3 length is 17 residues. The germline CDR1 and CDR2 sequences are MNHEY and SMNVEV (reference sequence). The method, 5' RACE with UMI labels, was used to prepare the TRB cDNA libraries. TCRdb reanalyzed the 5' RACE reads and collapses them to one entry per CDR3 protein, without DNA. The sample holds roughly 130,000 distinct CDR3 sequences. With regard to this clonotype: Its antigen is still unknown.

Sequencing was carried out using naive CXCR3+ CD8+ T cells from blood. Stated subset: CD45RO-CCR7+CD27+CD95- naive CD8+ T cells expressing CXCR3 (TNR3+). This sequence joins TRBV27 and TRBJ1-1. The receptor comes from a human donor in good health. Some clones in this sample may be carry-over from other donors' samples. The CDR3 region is CASSPQMGLYDGTEAFF.